A single sample is the source of the 8 T cell receptor beta chains below, sequenced in a study of blood T cell repertoires in COVID-19. The assay was immunoSEQ multiplex PCR, and TCRdb's table has in-frame clones only and misses some. This table has 60,000 or so clones, roughly 87% appearing once. The sequenced material came from peripheral blood. The receptors come from a human donor with acute or convalescent COVID-19. The donor label of this sample is uncertain.

The chain uses TRBV7-2 and TRBJ2-5; no clear D. Germline values: CDR1 SGHTA, CDR2 FQGNSA. The CDR3 covers 12 residues. Trimming left V 1 base short and J 9 bases short, with 9 bases between. CDR3 sequence (DNA): TGTGCCAGCAGCTTAGACTCTAAGTCCCAGTACTTC. This gives the protein CASSLDSKSQYF.

The chain carries TRBV6-4 and TRBJ2-2; D possibly corresponds to TRBD2 (6 bases). The CDR3 runs 15 residues. V was cut by 6 bases and J by 1 base, with 12 bases left in between. The germline V gene encodes CDR1 MRHNA and CDR2 SNTAGT. CDR3 region: CASSAYGGNTGELFF. CDR3 in DNA: TGTGCCAGCAGCGCCTACGGGGGGAACACCGGGGAGCTGTTTTTT.

This chain connects TRBV3-1 (or the pseudogene TRBV3-2) to TRBJ1-3, with TRBD1 matching 8 bases. Looked up from germline, CDR1 is LGHDT and CDR2 is YNNKEL (reference sequence). The length of the CDR3 is 21 residues. The V segment lost 1 base and the J segment 3 bases; nucleotides outside the gene matches: 20. The CDR3 loop is CASSQVVLWTGSTSGGNTIYF. CDR3 DNA: TGTGCCAGCAGCCAAGTAGTTCTCTGGACAGGGTCTACTTCGGGTGGAAACACCATATATTTT.

The chain recombines TRBV5-4 with TRBJ2-1, with 11 positions matching TRBD2. Per the germline V gene, CDR1 is SGHNT and CDR2 is YYREEE (reference sequence). The CDR3 is 15 residues long. V was pared by 1 base and J by 8 bases, with 5 bases of the junction left unmatched. For the CDR3, the DNA is TGTGCCAGCAGCTTGAGACTAGCGGGAAGAGATGAGCAGTTCTTC. Translating gives CASSLRLAGRDEQFF.

Judged by abundance, this clone is medium-sized (0.01 to 0.1%). The V and J genes are TRBV7-6 and TRBJ2-3; 8 bases align to TRBD2. The CDR3 extends over 18 amino acids. In germline, CDR1 is SGHVS, CDR2 FNYEAQ. Trimming removed 0 bases from V and 1 base from J; junction bases left unmatched: 9. Here the CDR3 reads CASSLAFSGGGRTDTQYF. The CDR3 nucleotides read TGTGCCAGCAGCTTAGCGTTTTCGGGCGGGGGGCGCACAGATACGCAGTATTTT.

V is TRBV5-1 and J is TRBJ2-3; D not certain. The germline CDR1 and CDR2 sequences are SGHRS and YFSETQ. V was clipped by 0 bases and J by 6 bases, with 8 bases between them. The CDR3 covers 13 residues. CDR3 DNA: TGCGCCAGCAGCTTGGGTGTGGAGGATACGCAGTATTTT. Protein: CASSLGVEDTQYF.

The chain is built from TRBV6-6 and TRBJ2-3; D unresolved. This CDR3 is built from 15 residues. Germline values: CDR1 MNHNY, CDR2 SVGAGI (reference sequence). With 5 bases removed from V and 0 bases from J, the gap between germline ends came to 12 bases. CDR3 protein: CASSHPVGSTDTQYF. The CDR3 coding sequence is TGTGCCAGCAGTCACCCCGTCGGTAGCACAGATACGCAGTATTTT.

This clone was counted a single time. Here the CDR3 reads CASSPKTSGQETQYF. CDR3 DNA: TGTGCCAGCAGCCCAAAGACTAGCGGACAAGAGACCCAGTACTTC. The chain joins TRBV3-1 (or the pseudogene TRBV3-2) to TRBJ2-5, with 9 nucleotides matching TRBD2. V lost 4 bases and J lost 2; bases outside the gene matches: 5. This CDR3 region has 15 residues. From germline, CDR1 is LGHDT and CDR2 YNNKEL (reference sequence).